This is a list of T cell receptor beta chains from one sample in a study of blood T cell repertoires in COVID-19. The method was immunoSEQ multiplex PCR; TCRdb's version includes in-frame clones alone and lacks a portion of them. Of a few hundred thousand clones in the sample, about 79% are singletons; the top ten hold about 2.1%. The material sequenced was peripheral blood. These receptors were taken from a man aged 35 to 55 who had recovered from COVID-19. CDR3s include the opening cysteine and the closing phenylalanine or tryptophan. The order of the fields is V gene, J gene, clone size, D gene, CDR3 DNA, CDR3 protein. D genes are given only for firm matches. Where a row states a size, it is once, few, many or the class of an expanded clone; other rows omit it.

>TRBV5-1|TRBJ2-7|.|TRBD1
TGCGCCAGCAGCTTGGCGGGACAGGACCTCTACGAGCAGTACTTC
CASSLAGQDLYEQYF
>TRBV2|TRBJ1-4|.|.
TGTGCCAGCAGTAGTGGCCCTCTTAATGAAAAACTGTTTTTT
CASSSGPLNEKLFF
>TRBV7-2|TRBJ2-5|.|.
TGTGCCAGCAGCCCACAGGGGGGGGAGACCCAGTACTTC
CASSPQGGETQYF
>TRBV12-3/TRBV12-4|TRBJ1-2|once|.
TGTGCCAGCAGTTTGATGGCGGGCTATGGCTACACCTTC
CASSLMAGYGYTF
>TRBV27|TRBJ2-3|.|.
TGTGCCAGCAGTCCCCTGGAGCGGAGGAGAAATACGCAGTATTTT
CASSPLERRRNTQYF
>TRBV3-1/TRBV3-2|TRBJ2-7|few|TRBD1
TGTGCCAGCAGCCAGGGGGGGACAGGGGCGTCCTACGAGCAGTACTTC
CASSQGGTGASYEQYF
>TRBV7-2|TRBJ2-7|.|TRBD2
TGTGCCAGCAGCTCTACTAGCGGGAGTTACGAGCAGTACTTC
CASSSTSGSYEQYF
>TRBV3-1/TRBV3-2|TRBJ2-3|.|TRBD2
TGTGCCAGCAGCCACCAACCTCCCACTAGCGGGGTCACAGATACGCAGTATTTT
CASSHQPPTSGVTDTQYF
>TRBV19|TRBJ1-2|.|.
TGTGCCAGTAGTCTCAGGGGAATATCCTATGGCTACACCTTC
CASSLRGISYGYTF
>TRBV12-3/TRBV12-4|TRBJ2-7|.|.
TGTGCCAGCCTAATCGCCTACGAGCAGTACTTC
CASLIAYEQYF